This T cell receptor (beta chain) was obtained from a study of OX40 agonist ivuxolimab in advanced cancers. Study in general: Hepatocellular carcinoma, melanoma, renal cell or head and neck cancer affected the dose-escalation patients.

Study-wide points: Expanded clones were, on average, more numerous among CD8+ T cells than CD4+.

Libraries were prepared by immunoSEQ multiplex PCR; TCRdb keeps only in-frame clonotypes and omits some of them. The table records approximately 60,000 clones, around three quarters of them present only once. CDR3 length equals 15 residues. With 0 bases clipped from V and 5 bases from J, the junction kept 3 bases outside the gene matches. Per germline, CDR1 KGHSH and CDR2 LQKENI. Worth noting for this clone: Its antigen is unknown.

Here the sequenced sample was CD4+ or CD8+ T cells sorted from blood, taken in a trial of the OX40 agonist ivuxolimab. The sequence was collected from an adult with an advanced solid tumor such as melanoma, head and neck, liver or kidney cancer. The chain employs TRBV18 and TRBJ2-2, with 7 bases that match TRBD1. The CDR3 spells CASSPPGRGTGELFF. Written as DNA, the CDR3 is TGTGCCAGCTCACCACCGGGCAGGGGGACCGGGGAGCTGTTTTTT.